Described below is a single T cell receptor beta chain sequence and its context. Antigen: not known. The source of the sample is a study of spatial heterogeneity in lung cancer. Points from the study as a whole: The study found that expanded intratumoral alpha and beta TCR counts tracked tumor mutation counts.

This CDR3 contains 15 residues. J was trimmed by 4 bases and V by 3 bases; bases with no gene match: 3. TCRdb processed the 5' RACE reads anew with MiXCR; each CDR3 protein has one entry. The repertoire holds 4,000 to 5,500 distinct CDR3 sequences, with about an eighth as singletons. The time point: sample taken at primary tumor resection. No cell sorting; template was whole RNA from tumor, lung tissue or PBMC. The sequence was obtained from a male donor with early-stage non-small cell lung cancer. The sequences come from lung tumor tissue, collected at surgery. This chain connects TRBV12-3 or TRBV12-4 to TRBJ1-5, with 10 bases aligning to TRBD1. The CDR3 region has the DNA TGTGCCAGCAGTTTGGGGACAGGGGATAATCAGCCCCAGCATTTT. Its translation is CASSLGTGDNQPQHF.